The clone carrying this T cell receptor beta chain was seen a handful of times. Its antigen is currently unknown. The source of the sample is a study of cytomegalovirus exposure and HLA in healthy donors. Across the study: As an earlier analysis found, roughly 180 million T cells yielded 95 million to 130 million unique TCR beta sequences. Study results and limitations: The CMV antigen specificity of a few CMV-associated chains was confirmed through in vitro analysis. The study flagged some 170 TCR beta chains as cytomegalovirus-associated. An observed cluster of highly shared sequence variants was recorded as a likely sequencing artifact.

Vbeta (60) and Jbeta (13) primers were used in the PCR. Sequencing was performed with immunoSEQ multiplex PCR; in TCRdb, only in-frame clones are kept and a portion is missing. Here the sample spans 310,000 or so clones, approximately 90% being singletons. The V gene's germline CDR1 is SGHKS and CDR2 YYEKEE (reference sequence). This CDR3 comprises 14 residues. Germline trimming cut 4 bases from V and 4 bases from J; bases unmatched to any gene: 6. This chain connects TRBV5-5 to TRBJ1-1; the match to TRBD1 covers 8 bases. This receptor was identified in a woman under 30 in good health and CMV-seronegative. The source material was PBMCs. CDR3 in amino acids: CASSPWTGSTEAFF. CDR3 DNA: TGTGCCAGCAGCCCCTGGACAGGGAGCACTGAAGCTTTCTTT.